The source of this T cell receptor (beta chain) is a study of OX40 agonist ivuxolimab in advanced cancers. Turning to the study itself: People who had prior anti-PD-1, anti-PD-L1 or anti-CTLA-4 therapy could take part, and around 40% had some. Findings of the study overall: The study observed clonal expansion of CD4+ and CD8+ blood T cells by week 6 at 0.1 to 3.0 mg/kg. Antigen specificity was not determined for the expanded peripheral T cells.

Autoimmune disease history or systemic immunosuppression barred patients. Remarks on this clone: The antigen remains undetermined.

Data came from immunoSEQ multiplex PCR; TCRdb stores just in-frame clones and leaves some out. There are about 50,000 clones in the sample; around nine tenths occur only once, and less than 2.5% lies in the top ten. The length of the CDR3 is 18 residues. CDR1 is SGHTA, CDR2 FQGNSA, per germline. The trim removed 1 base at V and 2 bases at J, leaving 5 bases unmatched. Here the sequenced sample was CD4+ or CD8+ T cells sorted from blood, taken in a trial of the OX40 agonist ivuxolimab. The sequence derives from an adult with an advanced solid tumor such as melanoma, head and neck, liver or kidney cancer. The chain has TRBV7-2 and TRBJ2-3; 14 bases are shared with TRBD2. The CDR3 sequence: CASSLVRLAGGDTDTQYF. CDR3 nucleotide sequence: TGTGCCAGCAGCTTAGTACGACTAGCGGGAGGGGACACAGATACGCAGTATTTT.